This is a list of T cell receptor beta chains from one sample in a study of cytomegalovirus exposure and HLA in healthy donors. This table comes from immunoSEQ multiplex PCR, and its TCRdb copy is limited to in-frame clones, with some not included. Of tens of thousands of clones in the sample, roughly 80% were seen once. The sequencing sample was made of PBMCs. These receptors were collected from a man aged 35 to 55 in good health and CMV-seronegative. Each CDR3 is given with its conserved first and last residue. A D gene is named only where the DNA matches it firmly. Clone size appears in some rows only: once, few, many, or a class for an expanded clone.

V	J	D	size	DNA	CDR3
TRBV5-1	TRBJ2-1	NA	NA	TGCGCCAGCAGCTCGCTGGGGCCCGGGAATGAGCAGTTCTTC	CASSSLGPGNEQFF
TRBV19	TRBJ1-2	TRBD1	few	TGTGCCAGCTCTTTTTGGGGCCAGGGGGCGCGTGGCTATGGCTACACCTTC	CASSFWGQGARGYGYTF
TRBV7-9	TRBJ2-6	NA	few	TGTGCCAGCAGCTTAATCCGGTTGTATGGGGCCAACGTCCTGACTTTC	CASSLIRLYGANVLTF
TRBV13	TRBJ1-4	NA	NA	TGTGCCAGCAGCCTAGGTCATAATGAAAAACTGTTTTTT	CASSLGHNEKLFF
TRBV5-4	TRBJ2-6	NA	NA	TGTGCCAGCAGCCCCGGGTTCCGTGACCCTGGGGCCAACGTCCTGACTTTC	CASSPGFRDPGANVLTF
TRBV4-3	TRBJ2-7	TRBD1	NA	TGCGCCAGCAGCCGCCAGACAGGGTCCTACGAGCAGTACTTC	CASSRQTGSYEQYF
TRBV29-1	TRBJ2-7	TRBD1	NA	TGCAGCGGCGGACAGGGCTACGAGCAGTACTTC	CSGGQGYEQYF
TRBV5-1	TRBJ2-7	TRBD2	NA	TGCGCCAGCAGCCTGGGACTAGAGACCTACGAGCAGTACTTC	CASSLGLETYEQYF
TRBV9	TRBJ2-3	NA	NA	TGTGCCAGCAGCGTAGGAGCTAGCACAGATACGCAGTATTTT	CASSVGASTDTQYF
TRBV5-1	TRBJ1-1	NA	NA	TGCGCCAGCAGCTTGGAGGGGGTTGAAGCTTTCTTT	CASSLEGVEAFF
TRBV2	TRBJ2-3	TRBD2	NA	TGTGCCAGCAGTGCCTGGCGGGAGGGCACAGATACGCAGTATTTT	CASSAWREGTDTQYF
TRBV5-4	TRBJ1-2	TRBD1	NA	TGTGCCAGCAGCCGCGACAGGGGAACAGAAGGCTACACCTTC	CASSRDRGTEGYTF
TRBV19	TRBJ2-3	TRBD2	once	TGTGCCAGTAGTCGAGAAACTTTAGCGGGAGACCCCACAGATACGCAGTATTTT	CASSRETLAGDPTDTQYF
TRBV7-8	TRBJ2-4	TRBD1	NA	TGTGCCAGCAGCACCCGGACAGGGGGAAAAAACATTCAGTACTTC	CASSTRTGGKNIQYF
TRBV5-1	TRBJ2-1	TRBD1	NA	TGCGCCAGCAGCCGACCCGGGGACAGCGTATACAATGAGCAGTTCTTC	CASSRPGDSVYNEQFF
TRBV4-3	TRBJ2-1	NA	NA	TGCGCCAGCAGGAACAACAATGAGCAGTTCTTC	CASRNNNEQFF
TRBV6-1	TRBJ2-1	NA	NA	TGTGCCAGCAGGGGAGTCGGACACAATGAGCAGTTCTTC	CASRGVGHNEQFF